The 14 T cell receptor beta chains below were found in one sample sequenced in a study of T cells in Graves' hyperthyroidism and ophthalmopathy. Amplification yielded TCR beta CDR3 regions, with RNA transcripts as the source. HTBI primers drove first-round RT-PCR of the TCR CDR3. One entry per CDR3 protein, called by TCRdb with MiXCR from the multiplex PCR reads. The repertoire holds tens of thousands of distinct CDR3 sequences, with roughly half as singletons. Sequencing was done on a sample of peripheral blood or thyroid tissue (not recorded which). These TCRs come from a man aged 18 to 29 with Graves' hyperthyroidism.

This clonotype has ten or more counts. This sequence joins TRBV7-2 and TRBJ1-3; TRBD1 is a possible D gene (6 bases). Looked up from germline, CDR1 is SGHTA and CDR2 is FQGNSA. CDR3 length equals 15 residues. The V end was cut by 0 bases, the J end by 3 bases, with 9 bases between. CDR3 sequence (DNA): TGTGCCAGCAGCTTAGCGCGAGGGGGTGGAAACACCATATATTTT. Its protein is CASSLARGGGNTIYF.

This clonotype has a count of ten or more. The chain uses TRBV19 and TRBJ2-7; TRBD2 aligns across 7 bases. The V gene's germline CDR1 is LNHDA and CDR2 SQIVND (reference sequence). This CDR3 region has 16 residues. V shed 0 bases and J 3 bases; nucleotides not matched to a gene: 8. DNA for the CDR3: TGTGCCAGTAGTATAGATCCAGCGGGACTAATCTACGAGCAGTACTTC. It codes for CASSIDPAGLIYEQYF. Complete variable domain (other parts from reference TRBV19 and TRBJ2-7): DGGITQSPKYLFRKEGQNVTLSCEQNLNHDAMYWYRQDPGQGLRLIYYSQIVNDFQKGDIAEGYSVSREKKESFPLTVTSAQKNPTAFYLCASSIDPAGLIYEQYFGPGTRLTVT.

The chain carries TRBV20-1 and TRBJ1-5; 9 positions match TRBD1. V was clipped by 6 bases and J by 6 bases; unmatched bases: 6. This CDR3 contains 13 residues. The germline V gene has CDR1 DFQATT and CDR2 SNEGSKA (reference sequence). CDR3 DNA sequence: TGCAGTGCCCCCGAGGGACAGGGTCAGCCCCAGCATTTT. It specifies CSAPEGQGQPQHF.

The rearrangement uses TRBV2 and TRBJ2-5; 8 nucleotides agree with TRBD1. The germline gives CDR1 SNHLY, CDR2 FYNNEI. The CDR3 sequence is 15 residues long. Trimming at V came to 5 bases and at J to 1 base, leaving 6 bases not matched to a gene. In nucleotides, the CDR3 is TGTGCCAGCAGTCGACAGGGGTTATTCCAAGAGACCCAGTACTTC. This codes for CASSRQGLFQETQYF.

The chain is built from TRBV7-9 and TRBJ1-6; the D is unclear. V lost 3 bases and J 8 bases, leaving 8 bases between the germline ends. This CDR3 spans 13 amino acids. CDR1 SEHNR and CDR2 FQNEAQ come from the germline V gene (reference sequence). CDR3 sequence reads: CASSLTSDSPLHF. In nucleotides, the CDR3 is TGTGCCAGCAGCTTGACCTCGGATTCACCCCTCCACTTT.

In its sample, this clonotype was seen once. The J gene is TRBJ2-7, the V gene TRBV2; D may be TRBD2 (5 bases). The CDR3 is made up of 14 amino acids. Between the trimmed V and J ends, which lost 6 bases and 4 bases, there was a span of 16 bases. The germline gives CDR1 SNHLY, CDR2 FYNNEI. CDR3 residues: CASSPDWTAYEQYF. In nucleotides, the CDR3 is TGTGCCAGCAGCCCGGACTGGACGGCGTACGAGCAGTACTTC.

The chain recombines TRBV12-3 or TRBV12-4 with TRBJ1-5; the D gene is possibly TRBD1 (6 bases). The V end lost 3 bases, the J end lost 3 bases, and 15 bases lay between the germline ends. The CDR3 is made up of 16 amino acids. The CDR3 DNA reads as TGTGCCAGCAGTTTTGTCAGGGGACACCACAATCAGCCCCAGCATTTT. Translating it yields CASSFVRGHHNQPQHF.

This clonotype occurred once. The V and J genes are TRBV18 and TRBJ2-7; TRBD1 aligns across 7 bases. V shed 4 bases, J shed 1 base, and the junction held 7 bases outside the gene matches. Germline assignment: CDR1 KGHSH and CDR2 LQKENI. CDR3 length equals 15 residues. The CDR3 region has the DNA TGTGCCAGCTCACGGCCACAGGGGCGTTCCTACGAGCAGTACTTC. Its protein is CASSRPQGRSYEQYF.

This clonotype occurred many times. The rearrangement uses TRBV28 and TRBJ1-6; 8 positions match TRBD1. CDR1 is MDHEN and CDR2 is SYDVKM in the germline V gene. CDR3 length: 14 amino acids. J was trimmed by 10 bases and V by 5 bases; bases with no gene match: 7. CDR3 DNA sequence: TGTGCCAGCAGTACAGGGGGATCGGAATCACCCCTCCACTTT. It specifies CASSTGGSESPLHF.

This clonotype was observed many times. The chain carries TRBV7-9 and TRBJ1-2, with a weak D call TRBD1 (6 bases). Per the germline V gene, CDR1 is SEHNR and CDR2 is FQNEAQ (reference sequence). The V and J ends lost 6 bases and 5 bases respectively, with 16 bases between them. CDR3 size: 14 residues. CDR3 nucleotide sequence: TGTGCCAGCAGTCAGGGACAAACCATTTATGGCTACACCTTC. Amino acids: CASSQGQTIYGYTF. Supplemented by reference TRBV7-9 and TRBJ1-2, the full variable domain reads DTGVSQNPRHKITKRGQNVTFRCDPISEHNRLYWYRQTLGQGPEFLTYFQNEAQLEKSRLLSDRFSAERPKGSFSTLEIQRTEQGDSAMYLCASSQGQTIYGYTFGSGTRLTVV.

There are many counts of this clonotype. The V call is TRBV5-8, the J call TRBJ2-2; 7 nucleotides line up with TRBD1. The germline V gene has CDR1 SGHTS and CDR2 YDEGEE. V was pared by 3 bases and J by 6 bases, with 2 bases of the junction left unmatched. The CDR3 contains 13 residues. The CDR3 here is CASSYTGAGELFF. CDR3 in DNA: TGTGCCAGCAGCTACACAGGGGCCGGGGAGCTGTTTTTT.

CDR3 sequence: CASSSRTGGYYGYTF. The CDR3, as DNA: TGTGCCAGCAGCTCTCGGACAGGAGGGTACTATGGCTACACCTTC. This chain links TRBV7-9 with TRBJ1-2; 7 nucleotides agree with TRBD1. The CDR3 length is 15 residues. After removal of 4 bases from V and 3 bases from J, the junction contained 8 bases not matched to a gene. Per the germline V gene, CDR1 is SEHNR and CDR2 is FQNEAQ (reference sequence).

This clonotype was picked up many times. At one of its ends the junction is not consistent with the germline gene, which may arise from a read error. The rearrangement links TRBV6-6 to TRBJ2-5, with 8 bases identical to TRBD1. The CDR3 runs 14 residues. Germline-derived CDR1 and CDR2 are MNHNY and SVGAGI (reference sequence). DNA of the CDR3: TGTGTCAGCAGTACCGGGACAGGCCAAGAGACCCAGTACTTC. The encoded protein is CVSSTGTGQETQYF.

The J gene is TRBJ2-5, the V gene TRBV7-2, with 14 bases lining up with TRBD2. The CDR3 totals 17 residues. The ends lost 5 bases at V and 4 bases at J; junction bases unmatched: 9. Germline-derived CDR1 and CDR2 are SGHTA and FQGNSA. Here the CDR3 reads CASSPGLAGVEGETQYF. CDR3 bases: TGTGCCAGCAGCCCGGGACTAGCGGGAGTGGAAGGAGAGACCCAGTACTTC.